This record looks at one T cell receptor (beta chain) sequence and its context. Antigen specificity is unknown. Genes here carry mouse names. The sequence runs out 1 residue before the end of the CDR3; the remainder is reconstructed from the germline J gene. Using immunoSEQ multiplex PCR, the repertoire was profiled, and TCRdb retains in-frame clones only, with some absent. This sample has about 6,700 clones; about 45% occur once, and the top ten carry around 7%. The junction had 3 bases not matched to a gene; V was cut back by 6 bases and J by 8 bases. Germline CDR1 KGHPV, CDR2 FQNQEV (reference sequence). This CDR3 comprises 13 residues. This sample was included in a study of tissue T cells after allogeneic stem cell transplantation. General observations from the study: Limitations included a small, clinically heterogeneous cohort and limited sampling depth. In patients and mice, blood and spleen missed much of tissue repertoire.

Time point described: mouse harvest day 7 after allogeneic transplant. Mouse grafts combined 10^7 T-cell-depleted bone marrow cells with 10^6 splenic CD5+ T cells. Material for sequencing was gut tissue. The chain is built from TRBV26 and TRBJ2-4, with TRBD2 matching 12 bases. The TCR sequence derives from a female BALB/c mouse given C57BL/6 T cells with graft-versus-host disease after an allogeneic hematopoietic cell transplant. CDR3: CASRGTGGTTLYF. CDR3 DNA (partial): TGTGCCAGCAGGGGGACTGGGGGGACCACCTTGTAC.